Listed here are 4 T cell receptor beta chains from one sample, sequenced in a study of CD8+CD57+ T cells in acquired aplastic anemia. Patients picked for sequencing had shown CD8+CD57+ cell expansion detected by flow cytometry. Genomic DNA acted as the template from which TCR beta VDJ combination and CDR3 sequence profiling were carried out. TCRdb used MiXCR to reprocess the reads, holding one entry per CDR3 protein. The sample consists of roughly 80,000 distinct CDR3 sequences, 60% to 75% of them appearing once. Sequenced sample: sorted CD4+, CD8+, or CD8+CD57+ T cells (not recorded which) from PBMCs. The receptors were sampled from a human donor with aplastic anemia.

The gene calls are TRBV7-2 and TRBJ2-7; a weak D match, TRBD1 (6 bases). The CDR3 extends over 15 amino acids. The germline V gene has CDR1 SGHTA and CDR2 FQGNSA. The germline V and J ends were trimmed by 5 bases and 4 bases, with 18 bases remaining between them. CDR3 nucleotide sequence: TGTGCCAGCAGCCCCCAGGGGAGAATCCGGTACGAGCAGTACTTC. This sequence encodes CASSPQGRIRYEQYF.

This clonotype has more than one count but fewer than ten. V is TRBV29-1 and J is TRBJ2-3; 7 bases are shared with TRBD2. Trimming at V came to 2 bases and at J to 4 bases, leaving 9 bases not matched to a gene. Germline loops: CDR1 SQVTM, CDR2 ANQGSEA. This CDR3 region has 15 residues. The CDR3, as DNA: TGCAGCGTTGAACCTAGCGGATCTTGGGCAGATACGCAGTATTTT. Its translation is CSVEPSGSWADTQYF.

The chain uses TRBV20-1 and TRBJ2-1, with D tentatively TRBD1 (5 bases). CDR3 length: 14 residues. Trimming took off 3 bases at V and 4 bases at J, with 13 bases between the two ends. Germline values: CDR1 DFQATT, CDR2 SNEGSKA (reference sequence). CDR3: CSARGQDNYNEQFF. The CDR3 nucleotides are TGCAGTGCTAGGGGTCAGGACAATTACAATGAGCAGTTCTTC.

Points on this clonotype: The junction departs from the called germline gene at one end, perhaps through a read error. This chain joins TRBV7-6 and TRBJ1-1, with 9 bases matching TRBD1. This CDR3 comprises 13 residues. The germline V gene has CDR1 SGHVS and CDR2 FNYEAQ. The CDR3 sequence: CASSVDRGWVPVF. CDR3 sequence (DNA): TGTGCCAGCAGCGTGGACAGGGGTTGGGTACCGGTCTTT.